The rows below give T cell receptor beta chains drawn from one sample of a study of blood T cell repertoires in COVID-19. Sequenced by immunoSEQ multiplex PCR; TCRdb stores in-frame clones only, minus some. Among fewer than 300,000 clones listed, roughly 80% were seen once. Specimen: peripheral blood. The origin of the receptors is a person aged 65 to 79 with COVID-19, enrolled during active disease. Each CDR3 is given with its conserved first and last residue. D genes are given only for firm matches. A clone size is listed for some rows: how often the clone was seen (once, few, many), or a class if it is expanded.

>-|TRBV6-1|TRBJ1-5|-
CASSERTDVYSNQPQHF
TGTGCCAGCAGTGAACGGACAGACGTTTATAGCAATCAGCCCCAGCATTTT
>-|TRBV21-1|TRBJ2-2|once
CASSKAWGVVDTGELFF
TGTGCCAGCAGCAAAGCCTGGGGGGTAGTGGACACCGGGGAGCTGTTTTTT
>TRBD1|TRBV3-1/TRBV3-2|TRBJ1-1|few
CASSYKGARNTEAFF
TGTGCCAGCAGCTACAAGGGGGCGCGCAACACTGAAGCTTTCTTT
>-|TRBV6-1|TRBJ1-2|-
CASSEALLGGNYGYTF
TGTGCCAGCAGTGAAGCTCTCCTGGGAGGCAACTATGGCTACACCTTC
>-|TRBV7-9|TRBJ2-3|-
CASSLEPSTQYF
TGTGCCAGCAGCTTAGAGCCTAGCACGCAGTATTTT
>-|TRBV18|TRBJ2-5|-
CASSPMTGQETQYF
TGTGCCAGCTCACCCATGACAGGCCAAGAGACCCAGTACTTC
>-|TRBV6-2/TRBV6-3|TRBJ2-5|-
CASSYLETQYF
TGTGCCAGCAGTTACCTGGAGACCCAGTACTTC
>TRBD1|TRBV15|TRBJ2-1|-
CATSRERYVDRRNEQFF
TGTGCCACCAGCAGAGAACGGTATGTGGACAGGAGGAATGAGCAGTTCTTC
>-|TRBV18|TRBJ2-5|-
CASSPRSAQETQYF
TGTGCCAGCTCACCACGTAGCGCCCAAGAGACCCAGTACTTC
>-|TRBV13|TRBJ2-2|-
CASSLDHRLSGELFF
TGTGCCAGCAGCTTAGATCACAGGTTGTCCGGGGAGCTGTTTTTT
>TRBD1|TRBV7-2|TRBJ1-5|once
CASSLFGQGVVQPQHF
TGTGCCAGCAGCTTATTTGGACAGGGAGTGGTTCAGCCCCAGCATTTT
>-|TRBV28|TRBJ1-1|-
CASSLLDTEAFF
TGTGCCAGCAGTTTACTCGACACTGAAGCTTTCTTT
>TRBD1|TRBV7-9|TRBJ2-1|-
CASSAFDRGRNEQFF
TGTGCCAGCAGCGCCTTCGACAGGGGTCGGAATGAGCAGTTCTTC
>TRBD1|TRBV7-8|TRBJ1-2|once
CASSRQGKYGYTF
TGTGCCAGCAGCCGACAGGGGAAGTATGGCTACACCTTC
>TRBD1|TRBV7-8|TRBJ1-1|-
CASSLRQGMNTEAFF
TGTGCCAGCAGCCTCCGACAGGGGATGAACACTGAAGCTTTCTTT
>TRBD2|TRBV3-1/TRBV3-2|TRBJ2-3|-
CASSLAGGQDTQYF
TGTGCCAGCAGCCTAGCGGGAGGGCAAGATACGCAGTATTTT
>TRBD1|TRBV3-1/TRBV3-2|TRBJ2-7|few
CASSQNRGAYEQYF
TGTGCCAGCAGCCAAAACAGGGGAGCCTACGAGCAGTACTTC
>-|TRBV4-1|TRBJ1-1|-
CASSQRLTGTLEAFF
TGCGCCAGCAGCCAAAGGTTAACAGGGACACTTGAAGCTTTCTTT
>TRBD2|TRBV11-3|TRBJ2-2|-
CASSPGGLAGAGELFF
TGTGCCAGCAGCCCCGGAGGACTAGCGGGCGCCGGGGAGCTGTTTTTT
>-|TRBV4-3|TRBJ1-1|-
CASSRGNTEAFF
TGCGCCAGCAGCCGCGGGAACACTGAAGCTTTCTTT
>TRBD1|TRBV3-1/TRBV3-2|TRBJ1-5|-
CASSQDATGRQPQHF
TGTGCCAGCAGCCAAGATGCGACAGGGCGCCAGCCCCAGCATTTT
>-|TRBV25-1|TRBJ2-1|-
CASSNLGGGPNEQFF
TGTGCCAGCAGTAACCTTGGGGGGGGCCCGAATGAGCAGTTCTTC
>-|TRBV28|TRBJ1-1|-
CASSHVQGLGTEAFF
TGTGCCAGCAGTCACGTACAGGGTCTCGGCACTGAAGCTTTCTTT
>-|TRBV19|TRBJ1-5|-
CASSIERSGGQPQHF
TGTGCCAGTAGTATTGAAAGGAGCGGAGGTCAGCCCCAGCATTTT
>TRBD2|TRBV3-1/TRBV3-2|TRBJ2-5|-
CASSQPLAGGRETQYF
TGTGCCAGCAGCCAACCTCTAGCGGGGGGGCGAGAGACCCAGTACTTC
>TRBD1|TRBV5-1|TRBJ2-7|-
CASSARQGPQVEQYF
TGCGCCAGCAGCGCCCGACAGGGGCCGCAGGTCGAGCAGTACTTC
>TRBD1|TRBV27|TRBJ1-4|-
CASSSGQGPEKLFF
TGTGCCAGCAGCTCAGGACAGGGCCCTGAAAAACTGTTTTTT
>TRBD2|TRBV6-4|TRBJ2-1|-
CASSGPLAGVSYNEQFF
TGTGCCAGCAGTGGACCACTAGCGGGGGTCTCCTACAATGAGCAGTTCTTC
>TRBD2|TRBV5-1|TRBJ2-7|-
CASSLGTRVWDEQYF
TGCGCCAGCAGCTTGGGGACTAGGGTCTGGGACGAGCAGTACTTC
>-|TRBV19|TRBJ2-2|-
CASSIERGADTGELFF
TGTGCCAGTAGTATAGAACGGGGGGCGGACACCGGGGAGCTGTTTTTT
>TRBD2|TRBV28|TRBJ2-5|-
CASRPGLAGVWEETQYF
TGTGCCAGCAGACCGGGACTAGCGGGAGTATGGGAAGAGACCCAGTACTTC
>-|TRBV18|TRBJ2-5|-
CASSPIGGKAPSTQYF
TGTGCCAGCTCACCGATCGGCGGGAAGGCCCCATCGACCCAGTACTTC
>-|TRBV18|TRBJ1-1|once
CASSQIDTGLVNTEAFF
TGTGCCAGCTCCCAGATCGATACAGGGCTGGTCAACACTGAAGCTTTCTTT
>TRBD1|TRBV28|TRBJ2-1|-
CASRPTGTGVENEQFF
TGTGCCAGCAGACCGACCGGGACAGGGGTTGAGAATGAGCAGTTCTTC
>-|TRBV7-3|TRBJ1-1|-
CASSLGGVTEAFF
TGTGCCAGCAGCTTAGGGGGGGTCACTGAAGCTTTCTTT
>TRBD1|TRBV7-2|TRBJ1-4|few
CASSVNRGGEKLFF
TGTGCCAGCAGCGTCAACAGGGGAGGTGAAAAACTGTTTTTT
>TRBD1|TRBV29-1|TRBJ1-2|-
CSVESPGGFDGYTF
TGCAGCGTTGAATCCCCAGGGGGCTTCGATGGCTACACCTTC
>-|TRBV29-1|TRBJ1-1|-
CSVEEDNTEAFF
TGCAGCGTTGAGGAGGATAACACTGAAGCTTTCTTT
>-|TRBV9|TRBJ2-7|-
CASSLPPLRDEQYF
TGTGCCAGCAGCCTGCCCCCCCTGAGAGACGAGCAGTACTTC
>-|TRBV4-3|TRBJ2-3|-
CASSQEGGISPDTQYF
TGCGCCAGCAGCCAAGAAGGAGGGATCTCCCCAGATACGCAGTATTTT
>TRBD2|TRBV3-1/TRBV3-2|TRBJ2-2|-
CASSQLAGGHTGELFF
TGTGCCAGCAGCCAACTAGCGGGAGGACACACCGGGGAGCTGTTTTTT
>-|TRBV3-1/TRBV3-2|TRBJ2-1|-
CASSQARTTSNEQFF
TGTGCCAGCAGCCAAGCCCGGACAACTTCCAATGAGCAGTTCTTC
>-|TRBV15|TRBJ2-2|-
CATSSGLRNTGELFF
TGTGCCACCAGCTCGGGACTGAGGAACACCGGGGAGCTGTTTTTT
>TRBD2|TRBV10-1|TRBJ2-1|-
CASRSRRGYNEQFF
TGCGCCAGCAGGAGCAGGCGGGGGTACAATGAGCAGTTCTTC
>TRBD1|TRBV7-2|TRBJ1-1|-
CASSPTGGSTEAFF
TGTGCCAGCAGCCCTACAGGGGGTAGCACTGAAGCTTTCTTT
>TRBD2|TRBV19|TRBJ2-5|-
CASSQLAVKETQYF
TGTGCCAGTAGTCAACTAGCGGTGAAAGAGACCCAGTACTTC
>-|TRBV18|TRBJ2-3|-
CASSPASTDTQYF
TGTGCCAGCTCACCAGCTAGTACAGATACGCAGTATTTT
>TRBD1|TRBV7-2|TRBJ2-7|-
CASSRTGNEQYF
TGTGCCAGCAGCCGGACAGGGAACGAGCAGTACTTC